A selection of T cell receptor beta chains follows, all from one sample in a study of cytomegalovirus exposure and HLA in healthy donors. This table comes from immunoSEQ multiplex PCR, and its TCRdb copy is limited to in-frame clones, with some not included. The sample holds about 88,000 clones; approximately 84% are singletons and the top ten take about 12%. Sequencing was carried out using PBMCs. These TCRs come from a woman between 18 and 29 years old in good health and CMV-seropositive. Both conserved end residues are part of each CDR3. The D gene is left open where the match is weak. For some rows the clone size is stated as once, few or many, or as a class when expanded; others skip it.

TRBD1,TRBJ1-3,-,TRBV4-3,TGCGCCAGCAGCCAAAATACGGGACAGGCTCTCTCTGGAAACACCATATATTTT,CASSQNTGQALSGNTIYF
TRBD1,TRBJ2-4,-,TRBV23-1,TGCGCCAGCAGTCACCAGTCCCGGGACAGGGTTTGGGGTCTCCTAGCCAAAAACATTCAGTACTTC,CASSHQSRDRVWGLLAKNIQYF
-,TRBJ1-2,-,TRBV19,TGTGCCAGTAGTATTGAGCCTCCGGTGGGGGGAAATGGCTACACCTTC,CASSIEPPVGGNGYTF
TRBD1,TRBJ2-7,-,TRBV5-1,TGCGCCAGCAGCGTATCGACAGGGAACTACGAGCAGTACTTC,CASSVSTGNYEQYF
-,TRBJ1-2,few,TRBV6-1,TGTGCCTCCATATGGGGGCGGACTAACTATGGCTACACCTTC,CASIWGRTNYGYTF
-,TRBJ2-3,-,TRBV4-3,TGCGCCAGCAGCCAAGGAGGTGGGGATACGCAGTATTTT,CASSQGGGDTQYF
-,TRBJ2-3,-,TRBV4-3,TGCGCCAGCAGCCAGACTGGCGGAGGCACAGATACGCAGTATTTT,CASSQTGGGTDTQYF
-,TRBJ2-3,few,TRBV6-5,TGTGCCAGCAGTTACGGCCAGGGTGGCGATACGCAGTATTTT,CASSYGQGGDTQYF
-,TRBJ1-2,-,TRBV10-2,TGCGCCAGCAGTGAGCAGGGGAATGGCTACACCTTC,CASSEQGNGYTF
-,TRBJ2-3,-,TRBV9,TGTGCCAGCAGCGTAGTCCGGACAGATACGCAGTATTTT,CASSVVRTDTQYF
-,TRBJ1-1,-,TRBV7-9,TGTGCCAGCAGCGTTTACAGGGAATCCGGCACTGAAGCTTTCTTT,CASSVYRESGTEAFF
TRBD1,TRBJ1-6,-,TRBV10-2,TGCGCCAGAGGACAGGGTGGTTCACCCCTCCACTTT,CARGQGGSPLHF
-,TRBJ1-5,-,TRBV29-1,TGCAGCGTTGAGACAGGTTTTAATCAGCCCCAGCATTTT,CSVETGFNQPQHF
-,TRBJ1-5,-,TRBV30,TGTGCCTGGAGCAGGGAGGATCTCAATCAGCCCCAGCATTTT,CAWSREDLNQPQHF
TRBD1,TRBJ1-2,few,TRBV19,TGTGCCAGTAGTATCGGACAGGGGGATGGCTACACCTTC,CASSIGQGDGYTF
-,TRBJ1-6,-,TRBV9,TGTGCCAGCAGCGTAGGACCAGGTTCCTATAATTCACCCCTCCACTTT,CASSVGPGSYNSPLHF
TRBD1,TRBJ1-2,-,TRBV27,TGTGCCAGCAGTTTTTCAGGGGGCCATGGCTACACCTTC,CASSFSGGHGYTF
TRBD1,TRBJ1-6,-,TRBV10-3,TGTGCCATCAGTGAAAAGGGGGCAGGCTCCTATAATTCACCCCTCCACTTT,CAISEKGAGSYNSPLHF
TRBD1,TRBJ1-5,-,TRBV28,TGTGCCAGCAGCCTGATCGGGACAGGGTCTCAGCCCCAGCATTTT,CASSLIGTGSQPQHF
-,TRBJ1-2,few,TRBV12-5,TGTGCTAGTGGTTTGGGTCAGCGTAACTATGGCTACACCTTC,CASGLGQRNYGYTF
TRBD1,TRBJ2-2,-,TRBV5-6,TGTGCCAGCAGCTGGGGGACAGGGAGGGCCGGGGAGCTGTTTTTT,CASSWGTGRAGELFF
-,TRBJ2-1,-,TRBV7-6,TGTGCCAGCAGCTTATGGACAGCCTACAATGAGCAGTTCTTC,CASSLWTAYNEQFF
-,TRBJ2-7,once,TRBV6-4,TGTGCCGGCGGATTTCCACCGGAGTACGAGCAGTACTTC,CAGGFPPEYEQYF
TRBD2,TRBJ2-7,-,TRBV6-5,TGTGCCAGCAGTTACGGGGCGGGGGGGACCTACGAGCAGTACTTC,CASSYGAGGTYEQYF
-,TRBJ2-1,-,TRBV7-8,TGTGCCAGCAGCCCGGACAGCCCGAACTACAATGAGCAGTTCTTC,CASSPDSPNYNEQFF
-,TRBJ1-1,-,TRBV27,TGTGCCAGCAGTTTACGGGGGGTCCCGAACACTGAAGCTTTCTTT,CASSLRGVPNTEAFF
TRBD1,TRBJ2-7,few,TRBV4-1,TGCGCCAGCTGGGGACAGGGCGCCGAGCAGTACTTC,CASWGQGAEQYF
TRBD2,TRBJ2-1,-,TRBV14,TGTGCCAGCAGCCAGCGGTTGGGACTAGCGGGGTTCAGCTCCTACAATGAGCAGTTCTTC,CASSQRLGLAGFSSYNEQFF
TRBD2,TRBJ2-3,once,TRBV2,TGTGCCAGCAGCGCTAGCGGGGTCCCGACAGATACGCAGTATTTT,CASSASGVPTDTQYF
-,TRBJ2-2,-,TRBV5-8,TGTGCCAGCAGTTGGGGAGAGACCGGGGAGCTGTTTTTT,CASSWGETGELFF
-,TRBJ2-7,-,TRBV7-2,TGTGCCAGCAGCTTCTTACGGTCCTCCTACGAGCAGTACTTC,CASSFLRSSYEQYF
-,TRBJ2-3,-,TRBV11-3,TGTGCCAGCAGCTTAGATAGGGGGAGGGCGCAGTATTTT,CASSLDRGRAQYF
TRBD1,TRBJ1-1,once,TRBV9,TGTGCCAGCAGCTTAGGCGGACAGGGGGACACTGAAGCTTTCTTT,CASSLGGQGDTEAFF
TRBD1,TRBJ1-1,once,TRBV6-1,TGTGCCAGCAGTGGGAGACAGGGGCACTACCGGAACACTGAAGCTTTCTTT,CASSGRQGHYRNTEAFF
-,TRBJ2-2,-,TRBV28,TGTGCCAGCAGCCCAGGGCAGGGTGACACCGGGGAGCTGTTTTTT,CASSPGQGDTGELFF
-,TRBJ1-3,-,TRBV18,TGTGCCAGCTCACCAGCCCCCAAGGAGTACTCTGGAAACACCATATATTTT,CASSPAPKEYSGNTIYF
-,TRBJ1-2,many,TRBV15,TGTGCCACCAGCAGAGATTTATCCCCGGACTATGGCTACACCTTC,CATSRDLSPDYGYTF
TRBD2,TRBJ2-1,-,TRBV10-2,TGCGCCAGCAGTGAGAAGCGGGGGATCAACTCCTACAATGAGCAGTTCTTC,CASSEKRGINSYNEQFF
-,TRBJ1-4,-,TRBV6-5,TGTGCCAGCAGTCCCTCGCAGGCTAATGAAAAACTGTTTTTT,CASSPSQANEKLFF
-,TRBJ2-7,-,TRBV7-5,TGTGCCAGAAGCTTGAGCCAGGGCTCCCACGAGCAGTACTTC,CARSLSQGSHEQYF
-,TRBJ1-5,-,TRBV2,TGTGCCAGCAGTGGACGAGAGGGAGGTCAGCCCCAGCATTTT,CASSGREGGQPQHF
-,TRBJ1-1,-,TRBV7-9,TGTGCCAGCAGCTTTGAGGCGACCGCTTTCTTT,CASSFEATAFF
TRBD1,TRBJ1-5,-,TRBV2,TGTGCCAGCGAATTGACAGGGGGCGCGAGCAATCAGCCCCAGCATTTT,CASELTGGASNQPQHF
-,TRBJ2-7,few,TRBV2,TGTGCCAGCAGTGTCAGGGCTACCGAGCAGTACTTC,CASSVRATEQYF
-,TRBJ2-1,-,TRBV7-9,TGTGCCAGCAGCTTACTCCACCGACAGACGATCTACAATGAGCAGTTCTTC,CASSLLHRQTIYNEQFF
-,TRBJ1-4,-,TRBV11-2,TGTGCCAGCAGCTTAGGTTGGCCAACTAATGAAAAACTGTTTTTT,CASSLGWPTNEKLFF
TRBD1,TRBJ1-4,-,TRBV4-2,TGTGCCAGCAGCCTGGGACAGGGGCATGAAAAACTGTTTTTT,CASSLGQGHEKLFF
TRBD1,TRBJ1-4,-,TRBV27,TGTGCCAGCAGTTCTAATAGGGGACAGGGAGGGGAAAAACTGTTTTTT,CASSSNRGQGGEKLFF
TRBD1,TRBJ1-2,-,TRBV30,TGTGCCTGGAGAGAACAGGGGGTAGGGAATGGCTACACCTTC,CAWREQGVGNGYTF
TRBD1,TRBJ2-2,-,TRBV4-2,TGTGCCAGCAGCCAAGTAGGCCGGGACAGGGGGTCTCAGACCGGGGAGCTGTTTTTT,CASSQVGRDRGSQTGELFF
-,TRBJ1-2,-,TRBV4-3,TGCGCCAGCAGCCAAGATGGACAGATTCATAACTATGGCTACACCTTC,CASSQDGQIHNYGYTF
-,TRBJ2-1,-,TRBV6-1,TGTGCCAGGGGGAGGGGGGGCTTTTACAATGAGCAGTTCTTC,CARGRGGFYNEQFF
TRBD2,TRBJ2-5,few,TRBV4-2,TGTGCCAGCAGCCAAGAGCGGGGGGGCCAAGAGACCCAGTACTTC,CASSQERGGQETQYF
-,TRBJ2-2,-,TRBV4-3,TGCGCCAGCAGCCAAGAGACAGGCTGGGGGGAGCTGTTTTTT,CASSQETGWGELFF
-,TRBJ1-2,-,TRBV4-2,TGTGCCAGCAGCTCCTACGCCTATGGCTACACCTTC,CASSSYAYGYTF
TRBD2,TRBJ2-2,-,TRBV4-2,TGTGCCAGCAGCCTCAGACTAGCGGGCACCGGGGAGCTGTTTTTT,CASSLRLAGTGELFF
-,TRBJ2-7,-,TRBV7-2,TGTGCCAGCAGCTTTAGACAGTCCTACGAGCAGTACTTC,CASSFRQSYEQYF
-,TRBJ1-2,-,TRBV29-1,TGCAGCGTTGGAGGGTTGGACGTTGGCTACACCTTC,CSVGGLDVGYTF
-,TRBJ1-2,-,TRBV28,TGTGCCAGCAGTTTTGCCCTCCCCGGTAACTATGGCTACACCTTC,CASSFALPGNYGYTF